This TCR beta chain stems from a study of blood T cell repertoires in COVID-19. Study-level background: COVID-19 samples from acute and convalescent phases originated in the United States, Italy and Spain. PBMCs, B-cell-depleted T cells, or T cells were the source of the cDNA or gDNA that made up the material.

Per the study methods: Using reference gene primer amplification, nucleated cell counts were estimated. The repertoire was sequenced with immunoSEQ multiplex PCR; TCRdb's copy has only in-frame clones and lacks some. V, J and clone size are taken as reported in that table, and D and trimming were inferred from the DNA itself. Altogether some 68,000 clones are present, approximately 89% being singletons, with the ten largest covering roughly 8%. The origin of this receptor is a man between 45 and 60 years old with active COVID-19. The sample consisted of peripheral blood.

The CDR3 sequence is CASSPYRTGSAEAFF. In DNA, the CDR3 is TGCGCCAGCAGCCCCTACCGGACAGGCTCTGCTGAAGCTTTCTTT. The chain is built from TRBV4-1 and TRBJ1-1; 7 bases map to TRBD1. CDR3 length equals 15 residues. In germline, CDR1 is MGHRA, CDR2 YSYEKL. Germline trimming cut 4 bases from V and 6 bases from J; bases unmatched to any gene: 11.